This T cell receptor beta chain was profiled in a study of cytomegalovirus exposure and HLA in healthy donors. Whole-study context: It was reported in a later analysis that the same platform had been used for the 120 or so validation repertoires as for the roughly 700 first-cohort repertoires. Findings and limits, study-wide: It was reportedly the case that the classifier diagnosed cytomegalovirus status with high specificity and sensitivity. According to the study, some 160 TCR beta chains were cytomegalovirus-associated.

The CDR3 covers 16 residues. Trimming took 0 bases from V and 1 from J; bases not matched to a gene: 5. Germline V CDR1 and CDR2: MNHEY, SVGAGI. Only in-frame clones appear in the TCRdb table, and some are missing; sequencing was by immunoSEQ multiplex PCR. The repertoire includes tens of thousands of clones, over 85% of them detected once, and around 4% sits in the top ten. Turning to this clone: The antigen is unknown.

The sequence was obtained from a woman between 18 and 29 years old in good health and CMV-seropositive. The gene calls are TRBV6-5 and TRBJ1-2; 7 nucleotides align to TRBD1. Sequencing was performed on PBMCs. CDR3 protein: CASSYSLTGSNYGYTF. The CDR3 nucleotides read TGTGCCAGCAGTTACTCGTTGACAGGGAGTAACTATGGCTACACCTTC.